This T cell receptor beta chain was captured by sequencing in a study of CD8 T cells in ankylosing spondylitis. This clonotype was picked up a small number of times. Its antigen remains unknown. CDR3 length: 14 amino acids. Germline values: CDR1 SGHRS, CDR2 YFSETQ. V lost 4 bases and J 5 bases, leaving 15 bases between the germline ends. One entry per CDR3 protein, called by TCRdb with MiXCR from the 5' RACE reads. This table has 150,000 to 200,000 distinct CDR3 sequences, 25% to 35% appearing once. Whole-study results and caveats: In ankylosing spondylitis blood, a motif of 7 to 9 highly homologous TCR beta variants appeared characteristic.

The clonotype comes from a male donor with ankylosing spondylitis. V gene TRBV5-1 combines with J gene TRBJ1-1; D may be TRBD1 (6 bases). The specimen sequenced was synovial fluid, either unsorted or a sorted T cell fraction (not recorded which). Here the CDR3 DNA reads TGCGCCAGCAGCCGGGGGCAGACTGCTACTGAAGCTTTCTTT. It codes for CASSRGQTATEAFF.